Listed below are T cell receptor beta chains from one sample, sequenced in a study of blood T cell repertoires in COVID-19. Produced via immunoSEQ multiplex PCR; TCRdb's table is partial and in-frame only. There are 200,000 to 250,000 clones in the sample; approximately 86% occur only once, and about 3.9% lies in the top ten. Sequencing was carried out using peripheral blood. The receptors shown here come from a woman of 80 years or more with acute or convalescent COVID-19. Both conserved end residues are part of each CDR3. The D gene is left open where the match is weak. Clone size is not always given. Where it is, it says once, few, many or a class for expanded clones.

TRBJ1-4 TRBV29-1 - TRBD1 TGCAGCGTCGCTACAGGGGTCGGGTTGGAAAAACTGTTTTTT CSVATGVGLEKLFF
TRBJ2-1 TRBV7-9 - TRBD2 TGTGCCAGCAGCCTGAGCGGGGGCGCCTACAATGAGCAGTTCTTC CASSLSGGAYNEQFF
TRBJ2-1 TRBV9 few TRBD2 TGTGCCAGCAGCGTAGGGACTAGCGTGACGTACAATGAGCAGTTCTTC CASSVGTSVTYNEQFF
TRBJ1-6 TRBV6-6 few TRBD1 TGTGCCAGCAGTCAAACCGTCCCGGGACAGGGCTACTCCTATAATTCACCCCTCCACTTT CASSQTVPGQGYSYNSPLHF
TRBJ2-7 TRBV4-3 - - TGCGCCAGCAGCCAAGAATGGGCGACGGCTTACGAGCAGTACTTC CASSQEWATAYEQYF
TRBJ1-4 TRBV3-1/TRBV3-2 - - TGTGCCAGCAGCCAAGTGGGCTCAAGATCGGTCCTTTGG CASSQVGSRSVLW
TRBJ2-7 TRBV6-1 - - TGTGCCAGCAGTGAAGTAGGGGCAGGGCAGTACTTC CASSEVGAGQYF
TRBJ1-6 TRBV9 - - TGTGCCAGCAGCCCCCGCGAGGGCCCCTCACCCCTCCACTTT CASSPREGPSPLHF
TRBJ1-2 TRBV7-2 - - TGTGCCAGCAGCCCTGCGGGAAGGACCTATGGCTACACCTTC CASSPAGRTYGYTF
TRBJ2-1 TRBV7-3 - - TGTGCCAGCAGCCGTCCGGGGGTAGGGAATGAGCAGTTCTTC CASSRPGVGNEQFF
TRBJ1-1 TRBV9 - - TGTGCCAGCAGCGTAGACTATTCGAACACTGAAGCTTTCTTT CASSVDYSNTEAFF
TRBJ2-3 TRBV19 - TRBD2 TGTGCCAGTAGTATCCGGGGGGGAGCGACAGATACGCAGTATTTT CASSIRGGATDTQYF
TRBJ2-7 TRBV15 few - TGTGCCACCAGCAGAGCATCGGGACTTCCCTACGAGCAGTACTTC CATSRASGLPYEQYF
TRBJ1-1 TRBV3-1/TRBV3-2 - - TGTGCCAGCAGCCAAAGAGGGACTAAGGCTTTCTTT CASSQRGTKAFF
TRBJ2-7 TRBV25-1 - TRBD1 TGTGCCAGCAGTGACGCCCGGGACAGATCCTACGAGCAGTACTTC CASSDARDRSYEQYF
TRBJ2-5 TRBV5-4 - - TGTGCCAGCAGCCCTACAGGGTTCCCACAAGAGACCCAGTACTTC CASSPTGFPQETQYF
TRBJ1-2 TRBV6-5 few - TGTGCCAGCACCAGCTCGGACAGACTCTATGGCTACACCTTC CASTSSDRLYGYTF
TRBJ2-3 TRBV9 - TRBD2 TGTGCCAGCAGCCTATTAGCGGGGGAGGTCACAGATACGCAGTATTTT CASSLLAGEVTDTQYF
TRBJ2-7 TRBV10-3 once TRBD1 TGTGCCATCAGCAGGGGACAGGGGACGAACGAGCAGTACTTC CAISRGQGTNEQYF
TRBJ2-5 TRBV19 - - TGTGCCAGCCTGGGCAGCCAAGAGACCCAGTACTTC CASLGSQETQYF